The 6 T cell receptor beta chains below come from one sample, sequenced in a study of chemoradiotherapy in HPV16-positive cancers. The assay was immunoSEQ multiplex PCR, and TCRdb's table has in-frame clones only and misses some. The table has about 53,000 clones, roughly nine tenths seen once. Specimen: blood, collected from a patient who underwent chemoradiotherapy. These receptors originate from a human donor with HPV-associated anogenital cancer.

The V gene is TRBV9, the J gene TRBJ2-7; 9 nucleotides align to TRBD1. The CDR3 spans 16 residues. J was trimmed by 0 bases and V by 2 bases; bases with no gene match: 6. Germline CDR1 SGDLS, CDR2 YYNGEE. As DNA, the CDR3 is TGTGCCAGCAGCGTGGGACAGGGATCAAGCTCCTACGAGCAGTACTTC. It specifies CASSVGQGSSSYEQYF.

This CDR3 is CASSLRQGVRLKQYF. For the CDR3, the DNA is TGTGCCAGCAGCTTAAGGCAGGGGGTCCGACTAAAGCAGTACTTC. V gene TRBV7-2 combines with J gene TRBJ2-5, with TRBD1 matching over 7 bases. The CDR3 length is 15 residues. The germline gives CDR1 SGHTA, CDR2 FQGNSA. The trim removed 2 bases at V and 11 bases at J, leaving 14 bases unmatched. The full variable domain, with the rest looked up from reference TRBV7-2 and TRBJ2-5, is GAGVSQSPSNKVTEKGKDVELRCDPISGHTALYWYRQSLGQGLEFLIYFQGNSAPDKSGLPSDRFSAERTGGSVSTLTIQRTQQEDSAVYLCASSLRQGVRLKQYFGPGTRLLVL.

This chain links TRBV5-4 with TRBJ1-2, with D uncertain. Trimming removed 1 base at V and 8 bases at J, with 9 bases between. The CDR3 loop spans 12 amino acids. Germline CDR1 and CDR2: SGHNT and YYREEE (reference sequence). Here the CDR3 reads CASSLKTGGYTF. As DNA, the CDR3 is TGTGCCAGCAGCTTGAAAACTGGCGGCTACACCTTC. The entire variable domain, with the rest obtained from reference TRBV5-4 and TRBJ1-2, is as follows: ETGVTQSPTHLIKTRGQQVTLRCSSQSGHNTVSWYQQALGQGPQFIFQYYREEENGRGNFPPRFSGLQFPNYSSELNVNALELDDSALYLCASSLKTGGYTFGSGTRLTVV.

This clone was detected once. The chain is built from TRBV5-5 and TRBJ2-7; perhaps TRBD1 as D (6 bases). Trimming shortened V by 4 bases and J by 5 bases, and 19 bases separated the two germline ends. CDR1 is SGHKS, CDR2 YYEKEE, per germline (reference sequence). The CDR3 has 15 amino acids. DNA for the CDR3: TGTGCCAGCAGCCTGGGACACTTCGGGGTCCACGAGCAGTACTTC. Amino acids: CASSLGHFGVHEQYF.

This clone occurred once. This chain uses TRBV27 with TRBJ1-1, with 8 bases lining up with TRBD1. Germline lookup yields CDR1 MNHEY and CDR2 SMNVEV (reference sequence). J was trimmed by 1 base and V by 5 bases; bases with no gene match: 9. This CDR3 spans 16 amino acids. CDR3 nucleotides: TGTGCCAGCAGTGACCTGGGCAGGGGGCCGAACACTGAAGCTTTCTTT. This encodes CASSDLGRGPNTEAFF.

The rearrangement links TRBV18 to TRBJ1-1; no clear D gene. The V end lost 7 bases, the J end lost 8 bases, and 11 bases lay between the germline ends. Germline lookup yields CDR1 KGHSH and CDR2 LQKENI. The CDR3 is 11 amino acids. CDR3: CASLTQREAFF. The CDR3 nucleotides are TGTGCCAGCTTAACCCAGAGAGAAGCTTTCTTT. The complete variable domain, with remaining parts taken from reference TRBV18 and TRBJ1-1, reads NAGVMQNPRHLVRRRGQEARLRCSPMKGHSHVYWYRQLPEEGLKFMVYLQKENIIDESGMPKERFSAEFPKEGPSILRIQQVVRGDSAAYFCASLTQREAFFGQGTRLTVV.